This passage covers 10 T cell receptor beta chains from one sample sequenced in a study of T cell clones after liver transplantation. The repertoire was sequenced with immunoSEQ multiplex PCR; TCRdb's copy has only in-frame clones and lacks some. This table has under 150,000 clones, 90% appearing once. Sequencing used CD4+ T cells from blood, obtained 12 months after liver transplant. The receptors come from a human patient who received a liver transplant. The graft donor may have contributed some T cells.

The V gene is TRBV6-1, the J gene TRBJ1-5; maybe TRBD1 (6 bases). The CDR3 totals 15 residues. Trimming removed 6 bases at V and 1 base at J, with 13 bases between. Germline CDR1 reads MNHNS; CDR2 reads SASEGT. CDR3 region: CASRRGSQSNQPQHF. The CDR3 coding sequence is TGTGCCAGCAGAAGGGGGAGCCAAAGCAATCAGCCCCAGCATTTT.

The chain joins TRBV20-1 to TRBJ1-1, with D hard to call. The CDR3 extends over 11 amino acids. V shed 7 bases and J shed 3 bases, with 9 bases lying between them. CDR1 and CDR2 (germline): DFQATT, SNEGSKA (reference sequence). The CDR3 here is CSVYGYTEAFF. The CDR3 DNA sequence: TGCAGTGTGTATGGCTACACTGAAGCTTTCTTT.

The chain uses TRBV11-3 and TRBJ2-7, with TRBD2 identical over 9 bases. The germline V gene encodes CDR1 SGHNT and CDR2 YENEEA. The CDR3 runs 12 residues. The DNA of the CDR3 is TGTGCCAGCAGCTACTCTAGCGGGGCCCTCGCTGTC. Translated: CASSYSSGALAV.

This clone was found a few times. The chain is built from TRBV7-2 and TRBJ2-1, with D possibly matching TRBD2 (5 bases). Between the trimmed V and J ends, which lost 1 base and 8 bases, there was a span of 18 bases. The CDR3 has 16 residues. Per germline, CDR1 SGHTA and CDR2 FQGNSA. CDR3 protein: CASSLDTSGYGDEQFF. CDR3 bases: TGTGCCAGCAGCTTAGATACTAGTGGGTATGGCGATGAGCAGTTCTTC. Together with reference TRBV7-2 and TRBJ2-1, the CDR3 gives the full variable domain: GAGVSQSPSNKVTEKGKDVELRCDPISGHTALYWYRQSLGQGLEFLIYFQGNSAPDKSGLPSDRFSAERTGGSVSTLTIQRTQQEDSAVYLCASSLDTSGYGDEQFFGPGTRLTVL.

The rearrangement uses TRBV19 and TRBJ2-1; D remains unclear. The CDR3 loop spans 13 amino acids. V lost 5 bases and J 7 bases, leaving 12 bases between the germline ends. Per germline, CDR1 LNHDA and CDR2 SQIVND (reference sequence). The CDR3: CASSVGLGNEQFF. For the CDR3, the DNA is TGTGCCAGTAGTGTAGGATTGGGGAATGAGCAGTTCTTC.

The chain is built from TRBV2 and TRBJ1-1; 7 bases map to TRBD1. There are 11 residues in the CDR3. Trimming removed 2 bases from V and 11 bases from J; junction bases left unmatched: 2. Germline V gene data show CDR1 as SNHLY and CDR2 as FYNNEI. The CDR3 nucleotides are TGTGCCAGCAGTGAAACAGGGGCGGCTTTCTTT. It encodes CASSETGAAFF. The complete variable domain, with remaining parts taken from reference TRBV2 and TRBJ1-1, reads EPEVTQTPSHQVTQMGQEVILRCVPISNHLYFYWYRQILGQKVEFLVSFYNNEISEKSEIFDDQFSVERPDGSNFTLKIRSTKLEDSAMYFCASSETGAAFFGQGTRLTVV.

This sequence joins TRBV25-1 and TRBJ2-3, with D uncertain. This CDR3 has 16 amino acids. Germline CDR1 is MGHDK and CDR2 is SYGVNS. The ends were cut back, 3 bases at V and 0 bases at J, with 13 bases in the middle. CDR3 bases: TGTGCCAGCAGTGATGGTCGGGTTGGTAGCACAGATACGCAGTATTTT. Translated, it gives CASSDGRVGSTDTQYF.

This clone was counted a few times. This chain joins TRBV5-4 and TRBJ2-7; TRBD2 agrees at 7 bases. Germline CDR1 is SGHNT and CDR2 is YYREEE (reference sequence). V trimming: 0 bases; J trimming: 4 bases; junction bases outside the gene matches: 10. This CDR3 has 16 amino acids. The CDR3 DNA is TGTGCCAGCAGCTTGGAGGGCGGGAGCAGCCATTACGAGCAGTACTTC. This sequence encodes CASSLEGGSSHYEQYF.

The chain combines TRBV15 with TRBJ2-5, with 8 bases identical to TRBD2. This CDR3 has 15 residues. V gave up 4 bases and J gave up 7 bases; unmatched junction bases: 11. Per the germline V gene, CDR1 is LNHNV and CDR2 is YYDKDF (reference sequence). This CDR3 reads CATSNPSGRPGTQYF. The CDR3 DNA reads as TGTGCCACCAGCAATCCCAGCGGGAGACCCGGGACCCAGTACTTC.

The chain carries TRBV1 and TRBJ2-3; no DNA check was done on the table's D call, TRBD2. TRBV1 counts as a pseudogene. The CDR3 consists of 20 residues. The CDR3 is CTSSQDHRFTGGISTDTQYF. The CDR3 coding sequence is TGCACCAGCAGCCAAGATCATAGGTTTACGGGAGGGATTAGCACAGATACGCAGTATTTT.